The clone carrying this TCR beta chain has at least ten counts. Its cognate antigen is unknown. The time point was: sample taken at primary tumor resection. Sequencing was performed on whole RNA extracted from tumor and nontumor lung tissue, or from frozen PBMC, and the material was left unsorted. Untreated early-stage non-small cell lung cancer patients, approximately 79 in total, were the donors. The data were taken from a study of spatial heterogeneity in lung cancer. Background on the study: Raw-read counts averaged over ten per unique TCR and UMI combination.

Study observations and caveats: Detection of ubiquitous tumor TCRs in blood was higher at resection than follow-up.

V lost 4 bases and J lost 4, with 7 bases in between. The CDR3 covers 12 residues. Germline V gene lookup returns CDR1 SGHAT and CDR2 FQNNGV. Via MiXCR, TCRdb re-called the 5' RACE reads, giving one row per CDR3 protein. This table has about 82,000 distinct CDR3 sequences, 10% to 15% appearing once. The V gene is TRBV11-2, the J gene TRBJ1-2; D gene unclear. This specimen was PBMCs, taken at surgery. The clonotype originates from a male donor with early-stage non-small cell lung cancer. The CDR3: CASSSPTYGYTF. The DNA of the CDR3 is TGTGCCAGCAGCTCCCCCACCTATGGCTACACCTTC.